The next 5 T cell receptor beta chains were all read from a single sample in a study of shared clonotypes between healthy human individuals. The protocol was immunoSEQ multiplex PCR, while the TCRdb copy is restricted to in-frame clones and leaves out a portion. The sample records about 2.3 million clones, around 90% being singletons. The sample taken for sequencing was naive CD4+ T cells from PBMCs. The subset here: CD45RA+ positively selected. These receptor sequences come from a man aged 18 to 29 in good health. Some clones in this sample may be carry-over from other donors' samples.

This clone was counted a single time. The genes are TRBV4-2 and TRBJ1-5; 7 bases are shared with TRBD1. Trimming at V came to 2 bases and at J to 6 bases, leaving 13 bases not matched to a gene. The CDR3 loop spans 17 amino acids. Germline V gene sequence: CDR1 LGHNA, CDR2 YNFKEQ. In DNA, the CDR3 is TGTGCCAGCAGCCAACTACCTGATGGGACAGATGTTCAGCCCCAGCATTTT. Its translation is CASSQLPDGTDVQPQHF.

The chain recombines TRBV6-5 with TRBJ2-7; a possible D gene is TRBD2 (6 bases). CDR3 length equals 13 residues. The V gene lost 6 bases and the J gene lost 9 bases, with 18 bases spanning the gap. Germline loops: CDR1 MNHEY, CDR2 SVGAGI. The CDR3 spells CASSGAGPLSQYF. CDR3 bases: TGTGCCAGCAGCGGAGCGGGTCCCCTCTCGCAGTACTTC.

This clone occurred once. J is TRBJ1-5 and V is TRBV5-8, with D perhaps TRBD1 (6 bases). This CDR3 is built from 16 residues. CDR1 and CDR2 (germline): SGHTS, YDEGEE. The V gene lost 0 bases and the J gene lost 2 bases, with 12 bases spanning the gap. Here the CDR3 DNA reads TGTGCCAGCAGCTTGGCCCGGGGGGCTGGCAATCAGCCCCAGCATTTT. Its protein is CASSLARGAGNQPQHF.

This chain uses TRBV19 with TRBJ2-3; 10 bases line up with TRBD2. The junction had 10 bases not matched to a gene; V was cut back by 5 bases and J by 2 bases. Germline CDR1 reads LNHDA; CDR2 reads SQIVND (reference sequence). This CDR3 spans 17 amino acids. The CDR3 DNA sequence: TGTGCCAGTAGTTCCCTTGGGACTAGCGCTGCCACAGATACGCAGTATTTT. As protein: CASSSLGTSAATDTQYF.

The V and J genes are TRBV6-1 and TRBJ1-2; D remains unclear. V lost 3 bases, J lost 2 bases, and 4 bases lay in between. Germline CDR1 and CDR2: MNHNS and SASEGT. This CDR3 spans 12 amino acids. Written as DNA, the CDR3 is TGTGCCAGCAGTGAGCAGAACTATGGCTACACCTTC. This encodes CASSEQNYGYTF.